This T cell receptor beta chain was documented in a study of OX40 agonist ivuxolimab in advanced cancers. Study outcomes and limitations: Still undetermined is the antigen specificity of the expanded peripheral T cells.

A note on this clone: Its antigen is still unknown.

Sequencing was performed with immunoSEQ multiplex PCR; in TCRdb, only in-frame clones are kept and a portion is missing. The data hold more than 12,000 clones, with about four fifths observed a single time. The CDR3 contains 15 residues. V dropped 1 base and J dropped 6; count of bases not matched to a gene: 4. Germline values: CDR1 SEHNR, CDR2 FQNEAQ (reference sequence). The chain joins TRBV7-9 to TRBJ1-5; 9 positions agree with TRBD1. This TCR came from an adult with an advanced solid tumor such as melanoma, head and neck, liver or kidney cancer. The sample was CD4+ or CD8+ T cells sorted from blood, taken in a trial of the OX40 agonist ivuxolimab. CDR3 coding DNA: TGTGCCAGCAGCTTAGTACAGGGGGCCTCTCAGCCCCAGCATTTT. As protein: CASSLVQGASQPQHF.